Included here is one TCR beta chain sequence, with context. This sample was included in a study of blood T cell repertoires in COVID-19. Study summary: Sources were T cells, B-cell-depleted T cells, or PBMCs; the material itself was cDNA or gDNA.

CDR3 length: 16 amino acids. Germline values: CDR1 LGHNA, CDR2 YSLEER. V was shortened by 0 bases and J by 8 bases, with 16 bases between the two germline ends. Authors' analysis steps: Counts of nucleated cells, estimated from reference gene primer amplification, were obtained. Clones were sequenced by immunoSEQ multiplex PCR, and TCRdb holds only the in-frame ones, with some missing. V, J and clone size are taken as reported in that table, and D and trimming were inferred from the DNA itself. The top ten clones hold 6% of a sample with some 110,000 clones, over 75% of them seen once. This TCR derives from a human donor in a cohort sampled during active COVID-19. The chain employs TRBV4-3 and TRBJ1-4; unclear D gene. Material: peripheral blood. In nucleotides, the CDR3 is TGCGCCAGCAGCCAAGATCGGTGGACTACGGGAGAAAAACTGTTTTTT. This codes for CASSQDRWTTGEKLFF.